This entry lists 16 T cell receptor beta chains sequenced from one sample in a study of blood T cell repertoires in COVID-19. Here immunoSEQ multiplex PCR was the method, and the copy in TCRdb shows in-frame clones only, minus some. The sample lists over 90,000 clones, roughly four fifths occurring once. Sequenced material: peripheral blood. The receptor set was obtained from a man aged 35 to 55 with active or convalescent COVID-19.

This rearrangement joins TRBV7-9 to TRBJ2-1, with D possibly TRBD1 on 7 matching bases. V lost 3 bases and J 8 bases, leaving 20 bases between the germline ends. The CDR3 consists of 16 residues. Germline V lookup: CDR1 SEHNR, CDR2 FQNEAQ (reference sequence). CDR3 bases: TGTGCCAGCAGCTTTGGGCCAGGGGGGCCCCACGATGAGCAGTTCTTC. Translating gives CASSFGPGGPHDEQFF.

This clone was observed a few times. This sequence joins TRBV7-3 and TRBJ2-2; the D is unclear. Per germline, CDR1 SGHTA and CDR2 FQGTGA. The CDR3 consists of 13 residues. Trimming took 5 bases from V and 4 from J, leaving 8 bases between them. The chain's CDR3 is CASSPSSTGELFF. Here the CDR3 DNA reads TGTGCCAGCAGCCCGAGTTCCACCGGGGAGCTGTTTTTT.

V gene TRBV3-1 (or the pseudogene TRBV3-2) combines with J gene TRBJ1-5; a possible D gene is TRBD1 (5 bases). The germline V gene has CDR1 LGHDT and CDR2 YNNKEL (reference sequence). The CDR3 is made up of 14 amino acids. Trimming removed 0 bases from V and 6 bases from J, with 9 bases in between. The CDR3 region is CASSQDSGFQPQHF. CDR3 nucleotides: TGTGCCAGCAGCCAAGATTCAGGGTTTCAGCCCCAGCATTTT.

CDR3 protein: CASSDFTPGQNSPLHF. CDR3 nucleotides: TGTGCCAGCAGTGATTTTACACCGGGACAGAATTCACCCCTCCACTTT. J is TRBJ1-6 and V is TRBV2; 7 bases match TRBD1. The ends lost 3 bases at V and 7 bases at J; junction bases unmatched: 9. Germline CDR1 reads SNHLY; CDR2 reads FYNNEI. The CDR3 sequence is 16 residues long.

This chain links TRBV29-1 with TRBJ2-4, with TRBD1 matching over 9 bases. V shed 7 bases and J 8 bases; nucleotides not matched to a gene: 9. CDR1 and CDR2 (germline): SQVTM, ANQGSEA. The CDR3 has 13 amino acids. CDR3 sequence: CSASDRGLDIQYF. The CDR3 DNA follows: TGCAGCGCCTCGGACAGGGGTCTAGACATTCAGTACTTC. The complete variable domain, with remaining parts taken from reference TRBV29-1 and TRBJ2-4, reads SAVISQKPSRDICQRGTSLTIQCQVDSQVTMMFWYRQQPGQSLTLIATANQGSEATYESGFVIDKFPISRPNLTFSTLTVSNMSPEDSSIYLCSASDRGLDIQYFGAGTRLSVL.

The chain employs TRBV4-1 and TRBJ2-5; no firm D call. The CDR3 sequence is 13 residues long. Germline CDR1 and CDR2: MGHRA and YSYEKL. Deletions cut 1 base from V and 4 bases from J, with 7 bases between. This chain's CDR3 is CASSQGPLETQYF. As DNA, the CDR3 is TGCGCCAGCAGCCAAGGGCCTTTAGAGACCCAGTACTTC.

The chain joins TRBV19 to TRBJ1-5; TRBD1 agrees at 7 bases. This CDR3 has 12 residues. Germline V lookup: CDR1 LNHDA, CDR2 SQIVND (reference sequence). Germline trimming cut 5 bases from V and 6 bases from J; bases unmatched to any gene: 1. CDR3 region: CASSDRVQPQHF. The DNA for the CDR3 is TGTGCCAGTAGTGACAGGGTTCAGCCCCAGCATTTT.

V is TRBV21-1 and J is TRBJ2-5; the DNA was not used to check the table's D call, TRBD1. TRBV21-1 represents a pseudogene. CDR3 length: 14 residues. CDR3 sequence (DNA): TGTGCCAGCAGCAAAGTAAGGGGGATTAGGGCCCAGTACTTC. Its translation: CASSKVRGIRAQYF.

The chain has TRBV2 and TRBJ2-3, with TRBD2 identical over 8 bases. In germline, CDR1 is SNHLY, CDR2 FYNNEI. This CDR3 comprises 14 residues. The V gene end was trimmed by 8 bases and the J gene end by 2 bases; junction bases not matched to a gene: 6. CDR3 DNA: TGTGCCAGCCTGGGGCGGGGGGCCACAGATACGCAGTATTTT. Translated, it gives CASLGRGATDTQYF.

The V and J genes are TRBV30 and TRBJ1-1; D uncertain. Between the trimmed V and J ends, which lost 4 bases and 8 bases, there was a span of 11 bases. The CDR3 is 11 residues long. Germline assignment: CDR1 GTSNPN and CDR2 SVGIG (reference sequence). The CDR3 here is CAWIDWREAFF. The CDR3 nucleotides read TGTGCCTGGATTGATTGGAGGGAAGCTTTCTTT.

The V call is TRBV5-1, the J call TRBJ2-7; TRBD1 matches 9 bases. Germline V lookup: CDR1 SGHRS, CDR2 YFSETQ. The CDR3 has 15 residues. With 4 bases clipped from V and 2 bases from J, the junction kept 7 bases outside the gene matches. CDR3 protein: CASSPAGTGTYEQYF. The CDR3 region has the DNA TGCGCCAGCAGCCCGGCAGGGACAGGGACCTACGAGCAGTACTTC.

The J gene is TRBJ2-6, the V gene TRBV19, with 7 bases that match TRBD2. Trimming removed 3 bases from V and 4 bases from J; junction bases left unmatched: 12. CDR1 is LNHDA, CDR2 SQIVND, per germline (reference sequence). The CDR3 totals 18 residues. DNA for the CDR3: TGTGCCAGTAGTATTGCCGGGGGGTCCCTCTCGGGGGCCAACGTCCTGACTTTC. It translates to CASSIAGGSLSGANVLTF.

The rearrangement links TRBV6-5 to TRBJ2-3; 7 positions agree with TRBD1. CDR1 is MNHEY and CDR2 is SVGAGI in the germline V gene. J gave up 0 bases and V 6 bases, and 3 bases lay outside the gene matches. The CDR3 is 14 amino acids. The chain's CDR3 is CASSLGQSTDTQYF. Written as DNA, the CDR3 is TGTGCCAGCAGCCTGGGACAGAGCACAGATACGCAGTATTTT.

This chain connects TRBV6-6 to TRBJ2-6, with TRBD1 identical over 11 bases. Germline V gene lookup returns CDR1 MNHNY and CDR2 SVGAGI (reference sequence). The CDR3 contains 20 residues. Trimming at V came to 6 bases and at J to 0 bases, leaving 13 bases not matched to a gene. The CDR3 spells CASSPALSGTGGSGANVLTF. The CDR3 DNA reads as TGTGCCAGCAGCCCGGCCCTTTCCGGGACAGGGGGCTCTGGGGCCAACGTCCTGACTTTC.

The V and J genes are TRBV27 and TRBJ1-5; D not resolved. The germline V gene encodes CDR1 MNHEY and CDR2 SMNVEV (reference sequence). Trimming took off 10 bases at V and 0 bases at J, with 19 bases between the two ends. The CDR3 totals 16 residues. The CDR3 region is CATKGLGDYSNQPQHF. The DNA for the CDR3 is TGTGCCACCAAAGGTCTCGGTGACTATAGCAATCAGCCCCAGCATTTT.

The CDR3 nucleotides are TGTGCCAGCAGCCTCAGCAGGGGGCGAGAAGCTTTCTTT. Translation: CASSLSRGREAFF. The rearrangement uses TRBV3-1 (or the pseudogene TRBV3-2) and TRBJ1-1; 8 nucleotides line up with TRBD1. J lost 8 bases, V lost 4 bases, and 6 bases had no gene match. The CDR3 is made up of 13 amino acids. Germline values: CDR1 LGHDT, CDR2 YNNKEL (reference sequence).